What follows are 2 T cell receptor beta chains derived from one specimen sequenced in a study of cytomegalovirus exposure and HLA in healthy donors. A multiplex PCR was run with 60 Vbeta primers and 13 Jbeta primers. This table comes from immunoSEQ multiplex PCR, and its TCRdb copy is limited to in-frame clones, with some not included. Of 100,000 to 150,000 clones listed, just under 80% are singletons. Sequencing used PBMCs. The receptors stem from a woman aged 40-49 years in good health and CMV-seronegative.

The genes are TRBV7-3 and TRBJ2-2; D gene ambiguous. There are 15 residues in the CDR3. Germline V gene data show CDR1 as SGHTA and CDR2 as FQGTGA. V was clipped by 5 bases and J by 1 base, with 11 bases between them. This CDR3 is CASSPSLENTGELFF. Here the CDR3 DNA reads TGTGCCAGCAGCCCCTCCTTAGAGAACACCGGGGAGCTGTTTTTT.

This rearrangement joins TRBV27 to TRBJ1-1; 8 bases line up with TRBD1. The CDR3 spans 13 residues. Germline loops: CDR1 MNHEY, CDR2 SMNVEV (reference sequence). V shed 5 bases and J 11 bases; nucleotides not matched to a gene: 10. This CDR3 is CASSDRGWDKAFF. DNA of the CDR3: TGTGCCAGCAGTGACAGGGGATGGGATAAGGCTTTCTTT.